The 12 T cell receptor beta chains below all came from one sample that was sequenced in a study of blood T cells in healthy people across ages. Using a J-beta primer mix together with a sample-barcoded 5' primer, a second PCR was run for roughly 7 to 12 cycles. Via MiXCR, TCRdb re-called the 5' RACE reads, giving one row per CDR3 protein. The sample contains 1.5 million to 2 million distinct CDR3 sequences, about 49% of which appear only once. Sequencing was done on a sample of blood. The receptors originated from a woman aged 40-49 years in good health.

This clonotype has a count of ten or more. The V and J genes are TRBV20-1 and TRBJ2-5; D remains ambiguous. Trimming stripped 3 bases from V and 1 base from J, with 9 bases between. CDR1 is DFQATT and CDR2 is SNEGSKA in the germline V gene (reference sequence). The length of the CDR3 is 13 residues. The CDR3 sequence: CSASGRSQETQYF. CDR3 bases: TGCAGTGCTAGCGGGCGGTCCCAAGAGACCCAGTACTTC.

The V and J genes are TRBV20-1 and TRBJ2-6, with 10 nucleotides matching TRBD1. Germline CDR1 DFQATT, CDR2 SNEGSKA (reference sequence). The CDR3 runs 19 residues. V lost 2 bases and J lost 0; bases outside the gene matches: 10. The CDR3 DNA follows: TGCAGTGCTAGAAAGACCGGGACAGGGGTACCCTCTGGGGCCAACGTCCTGACTTTC. The encoded protein is CSARKTGTGVPSGANVLTF.

The V gene is TRBV18, the J gene TRBJ2-5; D remains unclear. This CDR3 has 13 amino acids. V lost 3 bases and J lost 5, with 10 bases in between. Germline-derived CDR1 and CDR2 are KGHSH and LQKENI. CDR3 loop: CASSPPSAETQYF. The DNA for the CDR3 is TGTGCCAGCTCACCGCCCAGCGCTGAGACCCAGTACTTC. The full variable domain, in which reference TRBV18 and TRBJ2-5 provide the parts outside the CDR3, is NAGVMQNPRHLVRRRGQEARLRCSPMKGHSHVYWYRQLPEEGLKFMVYLQKENIIDESGMPKERFSAEFPKEGPSILRIQQVVRGDSAAYFCASSPPSAETQYFGPGTRLLVL.

This clonotype was recorded a few times. The DNA of the CDR3 is TGCGCCAGCAGCCAAGAATACCGGCTTATATCGGAGACCCAGTACTTC. As protein: CASSQEYRLISETQYF. V gene TRBV4-3 combines with J gene TRBJ2-5; D gene unclear. The CDR3 runs 16 residues. V was shortened by 0 bases and J by 5 bases, with 16 bases between the two germline ends. Germline CDR1 and CDR2: LGHNA and YSLEER.

The gene calls are TRBV9 and TRBJ2-5, with D maybe TRBD1 (6 bases). The ends were cut back, 5 bases at V and 0 bases at J, with 8 bases in the middle. CDR1 is SGDLS, CDR2 YYNGEE, per germline. CDR3 length equals 13 residues. The chain's CDR3 is CASRGQYQETQYF. CDR3 in DNA: TGTGCCAGCAGAGGACAGTACCAAGAGACCCAGTACTTC. The full variable domain, its missing parts supplied by reference TRBV9 and TRBJ2-5, is DSGVTQTPKHLITATGQRVTLRCSPRSGDLSVYWYQQSLDQGLQFLIQYYNGEERAKGNILERFSAQQFPDLHSELNLSSLELGDSALYFCASRGQYQETQYFGPGTRLLVL.

This sequence joins TRBV7-2 and TRBJ2-1; 9 bases align to TRBD2. The closer fit of TRBJ2-7 to the DNA end suggests the J call may be wrong. Germline loops: CDR1 SGHTA, CDR2 FQGNSA. The CDR3 consists of 14 residues. In DNA form, the CDR3 reads TGTGCCAGCAGCTTTAGCGGGAGCTACAATGAGCAGTACTTC. It is translated as CASSFSGSYNEQYF.

The V call is TRBV20-1, the J call TRBJ1-4, with D maybe TRBD1 (5 bases). Germline CDR1 is DFQATT and CDR2 is SNEGSKA (reference sequence). This CDR3 region has 16 residues. The V and J ends lost 6 bases and 8 bases respectively, with 25 bases between them. In DNA form, the CDR3 reads TGCAGTGCCTTGGACCCAAGGGGCGAAAAATCGGAAAAACTGTTTTTT. It encodes CSALDPRGEKSEKLFF.

This clonotype showed up just a few times. The CDR3 is CASSQQQGGKYEQYF. The CDR3 nucleotides read TGTGCCAGTAGCCAACAACAGGGAGGGAAATACGAGCAGTACTTC. The chain carries TRBV19 and TRBJ2-7, with D perhaps matching TRBD2 (7 bases). Germline CDR1 reads LNHDA; CDR2 reads SQIVND (reference sequence). Trimming removed 6 bases at V and 4 bases at J, with 19 bases between. This CDR3 spans 15 amino acids.

The J gene is TRBJ2-7, the V gene TRBV7-6; 8 bases are a match to TRBD2. Germline V gene data show CDR1 as SGHVS and CDR2 as FNYEAQ. Losses at the gene ends were 6 bases for V and 6 bases for J; bases not matched to a gene: 16. The length of the CDR3 is 16 residues. The CDR3 DNA is TGTGCCAGCAGTTCCCCCGGGGGGGTTATTAGCTCCGAGCAGTACTTC. Its translation: CASSSPGGVISSEQYF. The entire variable domain, with the rest obtained from reference TRBV7-6 and TRBJ2-7, is as follows: GAGVSQSPRYKVTKRGQDVALRCDPISGHVSLYWYRQALGQGPEFLTYFNYEAQQDKSGLPNDRFSAERPEGSISTLTIQRTEQRDSAMYRCASSSPGGVISSEQYFGPGTRLTVT.

The chain uses TRBV4-3 and TRBJ1-4, with 11 bases that match TRBD1. V shed 3 bases and J 6 bases; nucleotides not matched to a gene: 3. Germline V gene sequence: CDR1 LGHNA, CDR2 YSLEER. The CDR3 contains 15 residues. The CDR3 spells CASSHGTGGYEKLFF. In nucleotides, the CDR3 is TGCGCCAGCAGCCATGGGACAGGGGGATATGAAAAACTGTTTTTT.

This clonotype was detected a few times. The chain carries TRBV2 and TRBJ2-1; 7 bases agree with TRBD1. Germline V gene sequence: CDR1 SNHLY, CDR2 FYNNEI. Trimming cost V 4 bases and J 6 bases; bases outside gene matches: 12. CDR3 length: 16 residues. CDR3 sequence (DNA): TGTGCCAGCAGTGTTAGGGGCAGGGGGTTGAGCAATGAGCAGTTCTTC. Translation gives CASSVRGRGLSNEQFF.

This chain uses TRBV5-1 with TRBJ2-3; 8 nucleotides line up with TRBD1. Germline CDR1 SGHRS, CDR2 YFSETQ. V shed 4 bases, J shed 6 bases, and the junction held 7 bases outside the gene matches. The CDR3 length is 14 residues. CDR3 DNA sequence: TGCGCCAGCAGCCGCGGACAGGGCGTCGATACGCAGTATTTT. It specifies CASSRGQGVDTQYF.